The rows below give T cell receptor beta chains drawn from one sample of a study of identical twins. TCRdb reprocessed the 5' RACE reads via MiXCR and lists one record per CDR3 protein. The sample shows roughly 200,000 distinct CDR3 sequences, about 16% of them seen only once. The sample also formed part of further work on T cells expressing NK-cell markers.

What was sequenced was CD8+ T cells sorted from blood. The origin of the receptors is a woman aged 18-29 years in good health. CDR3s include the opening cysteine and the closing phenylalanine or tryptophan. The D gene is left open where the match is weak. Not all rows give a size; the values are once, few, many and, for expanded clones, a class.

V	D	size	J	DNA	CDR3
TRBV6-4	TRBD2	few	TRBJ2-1	TGTGCCAGCAGTGCAATAGCGGGAGCGGGAAATGAGCAGTTCTTC	CASSAIAGAGNEQFF
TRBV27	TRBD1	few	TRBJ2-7	TGTGCCAGCAGTCAACCCCCCCGGACAGGGCGGAATTACGAGCAGTACTTC	CASSQPPRTGRNYEQYF
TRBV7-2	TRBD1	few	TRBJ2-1	TGTGCCAGCAGCCCCAAGCGAAGGACAGGGGGTGAGCAGTTCTTC	CASSPKRRTGGEQFF
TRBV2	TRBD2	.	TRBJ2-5	TGTGCCAGCACTCCTCGACTAGCGGGGAAAGAGACCCAGTACTTC	CASTPRLAGKETQYF
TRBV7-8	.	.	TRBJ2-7	TGTGCCAGCAGCCACGGAACAGGCGAGCAGTACTTC	CASSHGTGEQYF
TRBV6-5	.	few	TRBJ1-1	TGTGCCAGCAGTTACGACGGGCTAGGAGAAGCTTTCTTT	CASSYDGLGEAFF
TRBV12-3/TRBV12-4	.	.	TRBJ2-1	TGTGCCAGCAGCCGTCTGATCCATGAGCAGTTCTTC	CASSRLIHEQFF
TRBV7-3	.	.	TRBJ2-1	TGTGCCAGCAGCCCCACGACTAGTAGCGAGCAGTTCTTC	CASSPTTSSEQFF
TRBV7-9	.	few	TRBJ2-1	TGTGCCAGCAGCTTAAAACTCCCTGAGCAGTTCTTC	CASSLKLPEQFF
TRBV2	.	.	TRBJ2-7	TGTGCCAGCAGCGATCCCCGGGACTACGAGCAGTACTTC	CASSDPRDYEQYF
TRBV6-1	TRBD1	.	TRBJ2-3	TGTGCCAGCAGTGGGGACAGAGGCACAGATACGCAGTATTTT	CASSGDRGTDTQYF
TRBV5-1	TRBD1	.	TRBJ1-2	TGCGCCAGCAGCTTGGAAGACAGGGGTGGGGGCTACACCTTC	CASSLEDRGGGYTF
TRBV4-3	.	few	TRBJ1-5	TGCGCCAGCAGCCAAGTAAACAGGCCGACGCGGCCCCAGCATTTT	CASSQVNRPTRPQHF
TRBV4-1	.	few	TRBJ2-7	TGCGCCAGCAGCCAAGCTTCGGAAACCTACGAGCAGTACTTC	CASSQASETYEQYF
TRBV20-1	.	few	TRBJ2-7	TGCAGTGCTAGTGGGATAGATCGGCACGAGCAGTACTTC	CSASGIDRHEQYF
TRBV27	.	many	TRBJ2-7	TGTGCCAGCAGTGGTCAGAAGTACGAGCAGTACTTC	CASSGQKYEQYF
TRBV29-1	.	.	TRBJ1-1	TGCAGCGTTCTTACGGGATCCTTGAACACTGAAGCTTTCTTT	CSVLTGSLNTEAFF
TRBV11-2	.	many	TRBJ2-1	TGTGCCAGCAGCCGGCCAGGCCATAATGGGGTTTTACGTAATGAGCAGTTCTTC	CASSRPGHNGVLRNEQFF
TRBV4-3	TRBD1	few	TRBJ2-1	TGCGCCAGCAGCCAGGGACAGTTGGATGAGCAGTTCTTC	CASSQGQLDEQFF
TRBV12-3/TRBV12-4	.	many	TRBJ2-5	TGTGCCAGCAAGCAACGTCACCAAGAGACCCAGTACTTC	CASKQRHQETQYF
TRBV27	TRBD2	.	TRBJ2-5	TGTGCCAGCAGTTCCCTAGGGACTAGCGGCCCGGAGACCCAGTACTTC	CASSSLGTSGPETQYF
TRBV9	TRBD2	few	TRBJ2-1	TGTGCCAGCAGCGTTTTTCGGGCTAGCGGGAGGGGTGAGCAGTTCTTC	CASSVFRASGRGEQFF
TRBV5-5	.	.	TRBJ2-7	TGTGCCAGCAGCTTGGTACAGTGGGTTTCCTACGAGCAGTACTTC	CASSLVQWVSYEQYF
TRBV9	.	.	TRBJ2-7	TGTGCCAGCACCCGAACCCCCTGTGCGGGATGCGACGAGCAGTACTTC	CASTRTPCAGCDEQYF
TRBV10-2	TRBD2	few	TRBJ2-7	TGCGCCAGCAGTGGGGGGACTAGCGGGATCCCCTACGAGCAGTACTTC	CASSGGTSGIPYEQYF
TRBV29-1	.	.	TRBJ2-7	TGCAGCGTTGATCAGGGGAACCACGAGCAGTACTTC	CSVDQGNHEQYF
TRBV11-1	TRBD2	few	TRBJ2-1	TGTGCCAGCAGCAACCCCGGGACTAGCGGGGGGGCCTCCTACAATGAGCAGTTCTTC	CASSNPGTSGGASYNEQFF
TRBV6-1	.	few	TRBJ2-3	TGTGCCAGCAGTCCGTGGACCCTCACAGATACGCAGTATTTT	CASSPWTLTDTQYF
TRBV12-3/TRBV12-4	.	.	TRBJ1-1	TGTGCCAGCTTCATGGGGGGCACACCGACTGAAGCTTTCTTT	CASFMGGTPTEAFF
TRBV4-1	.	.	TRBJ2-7	TGCGCCAGCAGCCAAGACGCAAGCGACTCCTACGAGCAGTACTTC	CASSQDASDSYEQYF
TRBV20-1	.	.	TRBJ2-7	TGCAGTTTTGCGGGTTCTAACTCCTACGAGCAGTACTTC	CSFAGSNSYEQYF
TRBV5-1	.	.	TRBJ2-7	TGCGCCACCTCCCCAGGAAAAGACCGAATCCTTTCCGAGCAGTACTTC	CATSPGKDRILSEQYF
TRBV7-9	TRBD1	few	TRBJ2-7	TGTGCCAGCAGCTCGACAGGGAACCCGGCGTACTTC	CASSSTGNPAYF
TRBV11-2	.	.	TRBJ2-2	TGTGCCAGCAGCTCACTAGCTTTCACCGGGGAGCTGTTTTTT	CASSSLAFTGELFF
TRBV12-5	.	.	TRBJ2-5	TGTGCTAGTGGCGATCTGTCCACTGGCCAACGGTATTGGACCCAGTACTTC	CASGDLSTGQRYWTQYF
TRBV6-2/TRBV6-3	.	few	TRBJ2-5	TGTGCCAGCAGTTACTTGGGGGACTCAAAAGAGACCCAGTACTTC	CASSYLGDSKETQYF
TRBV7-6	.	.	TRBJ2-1	TGTGCCAGCGCCCCGCGCGCCGGACTCTACAATGAGCAGTTCTTC	CASAPRAGLYNEQFF
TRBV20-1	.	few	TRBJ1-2	TGCAGTGCTAGAGATCTATCGGCAGGAATAAAAGCCAACTATGGCTACACCTTC	CSARDLSAGIKANYGYTF
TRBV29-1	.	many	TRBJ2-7	TGCAGCGTCGAGGGACTGATCGAGGACGAGCAGTACTTC	CSVEGLIEDEQYF
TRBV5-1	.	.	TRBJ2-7	TGCGCCAGCAGCTTGGAAGAGGGCGATCCCTACGAGCAGTACTTC	CASSLEEGDPYEQYF
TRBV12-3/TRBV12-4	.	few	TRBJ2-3	TGTGCCAGCAGTTGGACAGCTAGCACAGATACGCAGTATTTT	CASSWTASTDTQYF
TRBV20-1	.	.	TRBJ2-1	TGCAGTGCTAGAGGGGGGACGCGGAAATATGAGCAGTTCTTC	CSARGGTRKYEQFF
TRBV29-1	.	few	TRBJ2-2	TGCAGCGCCTCCCTGGCCGGGGAGCTGTTTTTT	CSASLAGELFF
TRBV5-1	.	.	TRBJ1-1	TGCGCCAGCAGCTTGATGGAGAGCATGAACACTGAAGCTTTCTTT	CASSLMESMNTEAFF
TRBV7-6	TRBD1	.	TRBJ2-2	TGTGCCAGCAGCTCGCCACCGGGACAGTACACCGGGGAGCTGTTTTTT	CASSSPPGQYTGELFF
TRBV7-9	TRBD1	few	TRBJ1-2	TGTGCCAGCAGCCCGGGGACAGGACTCTATGGCTACACCTTC	CASSPGTGLYGYTF
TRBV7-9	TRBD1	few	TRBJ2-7	TGTGCCAGCAGCCTAGGGACAGGAGAGCAGTACTTC	CASSLGTGEQYF
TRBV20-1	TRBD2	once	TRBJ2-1	TGCAGTGCGGAGAAGACAGCGGCGGGGGGGTACAATGAGCAGTTCTTC	CSAEKTAAGGYNEQFF
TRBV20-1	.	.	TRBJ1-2	TGCAGTGCTAGTGGGACAAGCGATGGCTACACCTTC	CSASGTSDGYTF
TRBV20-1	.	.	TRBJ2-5	TGCAGTGCTAGGATGCTACCGGGCGGCCAGACCCAGTACTTC	CSARMLPGGQTQYF
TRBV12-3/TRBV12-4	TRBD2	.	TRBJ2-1	TGTGCCAGCAGTTTTTCGGGACTAGCGGGAAAAGGGGTCTACAATGAGCAGTTCTTC	CASSFSGLAGKGVYNEQFF
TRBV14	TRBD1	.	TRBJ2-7	TGTGCCAGCAGCCACGGGACAGCAGGATTCGGGCAGTACTTC	CASSHGTAGFGQYF
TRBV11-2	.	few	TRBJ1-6	TGTGCCAGCAGCCAAGGCGTGAGGGGGACTTCACCCCTCCACTTT	CASSQGVRGTSPLHF
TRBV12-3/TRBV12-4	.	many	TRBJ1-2	TGTGCCAGCAGCCAGGGGAACTATGGCTACACCTTC	CASSQGNYGYTF
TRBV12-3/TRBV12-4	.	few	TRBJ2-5	TGTGCCAGCAGTGGCTTCCGGGCCGATTCGGAGACCCAGTACTTC	CASSGFRADSETQYF
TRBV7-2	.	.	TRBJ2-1	TGTGCCAGCATTGGGGCGTACAATGAGCAGTTCTTC	CASIGAYNEQFF
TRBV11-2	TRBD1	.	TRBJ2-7	TGTGCCAGCAGCTTAGATGGGACAGTCTCCTACGAGCAGTACTTC	CASSLDGTVSYEQYF
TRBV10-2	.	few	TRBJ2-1	TGCGCCAGCAGCTTGGGTATGGGGGAAGTCGGGAATGAGCAGTTCTTC	CASSLGMGEVGNEQFF
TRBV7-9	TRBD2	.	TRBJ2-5	TGTGCCAGCAGCCCAACTAGCGGGAGTGGGGTAGAGACCCAGTACTTC	CASSPTSGSGVETQYF
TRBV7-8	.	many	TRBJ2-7	TGTGCCAGCAGCATACTTAGAAGCGCCTACGAGCAGTACTTC	CASSILRSAYEQYF